These T cell receptor beta chains were read from a single sample in a study of untreated major depressive disorder. Here immunoSEQ multiplex PCR was the method, and the copy in TCRdb shows in-frame clones only, minus some. In the table there are approximately 15,000 clones, about 90% of which are singletons. The material sequenced was CD4+ T cells from PBMCs. The receptors come from a woman aged 25 to 39 with major depressive disorder. CDR3s include the opening cysteine and the closing phenylalanine or tryptophan. The D gene is left open where the match is weak. Part of the rows lack a size; the others show once, few, many or a class for expanded clones.

.	TRBV19	TRBD2	TRBJ2-3	TGTGCCAGTAGTCGGACTAGCTTGGATACGCAGTATTTT	CASSRTSLDTQYF
once	TRBV27	TRBD1	TRBJ2-1	TGTGCCAGCTCTTCCCCCCGGGACAGGGGGCTAAGCTCCTACAATGAGCAGTTCTTC	CASSSPRDRGLSSYNEQFF
.	TRBV5-1	TRBD1	TRBJ2-2	TGCGCCAGCAGTCGGACAGGAGCTAACGGGGAGCTGTTTTTT	CASSRTGANGELFF
.	TRBV7-8	.	TRBJ1-2	TGTGCCAGCAGCTTAGGGCTGGGGTCGGACTATGGCTACACCTTC	CASSLGLGSDYGYTF
few	TRBV2	.	TRBJ2-1	TGTGCCAGCAGGGGCAGGGTGTTAGGCAATGAGCAGTTCTTC	CASRGRVLGNEQFF
.	TRBV6-5	.	TRBJ2-2	TGTGCCACCCGGAGGTTACAGAAGAACACCGGGGAGCTGTTTTTT	CATRRLQKNTGELFF
.	TRBV11-2	TRBD1	TRBJ1-2	TGTGCCAGCAGCTTAGAGAGGGACAGTGGAGGCTACACCTTC	CASSLERDSGGYTF
.	TRBV6-1	TRBD1	TRBJ2-2	TGTGCCAGCGAAAGGGACAGGGGGAACACCGGGGAGCTGTTTTTT	CASERDRGNTGELFF
.	TRBV11-2	.	TRBJ1-2	TGTGCCAGCAGCTCGGATCCAGGGTACGACTACACCTTC	CASSSDPGYDYTF
.	TRBV7-9	.	TRBJ1-5	TGTGCCAGCAGCTTAGGTACAGGGAGAAATCAGCCCCAGCATTTT	CASSLGTGRNQPQHF
.	TRBV2	TRBD1	TRBJ2-1	TGTGCCAGCAGTGCGGTTGGACAGGGTCCTCATGAGCAGTTCTTC	CASSAVGQGPHEQFF
once	TRBV2	TRBD2	TRBJ2-1	TGTGCCAGCAGTGAGCGGGAGTCCTACAATGAGCAGTTCTTC	CASSERESYNEQFF
.	TRBV5-1	.	TRBJ2-7	TGCGCCAGCAGTCGGGCCGACACCTACGAGCAGTACTTC	CASSRADTYEQYF
.	TRBV9	TRBD2	TRBJ2-1	TGTGCCAGCAGCGTAAGCGGGAGGGCCTCCAATGAGCAGTTCTTC	CASSVSGRASNEQFF
.	TRBV9	.	TRBJ2-7	TGTGCCAGCAGCGTGGGAAGCGAGCAGTACTTC	CASSVGSEQYF
.	TRBV20-1	TRBD1	TRBJ1-1	TGCAGTGCTAGTCCGACAGGGAAAGCTTTCTTT	CSASPTGKAFF
once	TRBV7-3	.	TRBJ2-7	TGTGCCAGCAGCTTGGGGGGCGGGCACGAGCAGTACTTC	CASSLGGGHEQYF
.	TRBV27	.	TRBJ2-2	TGTGCCAGCAGTTCGCGGACGTTTGCGAACACCGGGGAGCTGTTTTTT	CASSSRTFANTGELFF
.	TRBV7-9	TRBD1	TRBJ1-2	TGTGCCAGCAGCCAAACAACAGGGGCGGGACGGGGATATGGCTACACCTTC	CASSQTTGAGRGYGYTF
.	TRBV2	TRBD2	TRBJ2-1	TGTGCCAGCCTCCTACTAGCGGGAAGGATCTCCTACAATGAGCAGTTCTTC	CASLLLAGRISYNEQFF
once	TRBV15	TRBD1	TRBJ2-7	TGTGCCACCAGCAGAGCTTGGGGGACAGGGAAAGACGAGCAGTACTTC	CATSRAWGTGKDEQYF
.	TRBV5-1	.	TRBJ2-7	TGCGCCAGCAGCTTACGGAGCTCCTACGAGCAGTACTTC	CASSLRSSYEQYF
once	TRBV2	.	TRBJ1-2	TGTGCCAAACAGGGAGGGTATGGCTACACCTTC	CAKQGGYGYTF
.	TRBV6-1	.	TRBJ1-3	TGTGCCAGCAGTGATGACAGATGGGGAAACACCATATATTTT	CASSDDRWGNTIYF
.	TRBV2	.	TRBJ1-5	TGTGCCAGCAGTGCCATCCTTAGCAATCAGCCCCAGCATTTT	CASSAILSNQPQHF
once	TRBV5-1	.	TRBJ2-7	TGCGCCAGCAGCTTGAGACTCGGTTCCTACGAGCAGTACTTC	CASSLRLGSYEQYF
.	TRBV4-3	.	TRBJ1-1	TGCGCCAGCAGCCAAGATCGGGCTTACGAAGCTTTCTTT	CASSQDRAYEAFF